Listed below are T cell receptor beta chains from one sample, sequenced in a study of cytomegalovirus exposure and HLA in healthy donors. Profiled with immunoSEQ multiplex PCR; TCRdb holds only in-frame clones, not every one. The table shows more than 60,000 clones, with around 80% occurring only once. Material: PBMCs. All receptors come from a man in his 70s in good health and CMV-seropositive. Each CDR3 is given with its conserved first and last residue. The D gene is left open where the match is weak. The size entry is marked missing in some rows and otherwise reads once, few, many or a size class.

>TRBJ2-3|.|TRBV7-3|.
CASSPDRSTDTQYF
TGTGCCAGCAGCCCCGACAGGAGCACAGATACGCAGTATTTT
>TRBJ2-7|TRBD1|TRBV18|.
CASSPSDRVEQYF
TGTGCCAGCTCACCGTCGGACAGGGTCGAGCAGTACTTC
>TRBJ1-1|.|TRBV14|.
CASSLQVYTEAFF
TGTGCCAGCAGCCTACAGGTTTACACTGAAGCTTTCTTT
>TRBJ1-1|.|TRBV27|.
CASRGMGNTEAFF
TGTGCCAGCCGGGGGATGGGGAACACTGAAGCTTTCTTT
>TRBJ2-7|.|TRBV28|.
CASSQAGEGAREQYF
TGTGCCAGCAGCCAAGCGGGGGAGGGGGCAAGGGAGCAGTACTTC
>TRBJ2-5|TRBD1|TRBV19|once
CASSGQGGETQYF
TGTGCCAGTAGCGGACAGGGGGGAGAGACCCAGTACTTC
>TRBJ1-2|.|TRBV19|once
CASRRGSNYGYTF
TGTGCCAGTCGAAGAGGATCCAACTATGGCTACACCTTC
>TRBJ2-3|.|TRBV19|.
CASADSTDTQYF
TGTGCCAGCGCGGACTCAACAGATACGCAGTATTTT
>TRBJ2-7|TRBD1|TRBV11-2|few
CASSWDRANEQYF
TGTGCCAGCAGCTGGGACAGGGCGAACGAGCAGTACTTC
>TRBJ2-7|.|TRBV7-9|.
CASSSTDRQGQYF
TGTGCCAGCAGCTCGACCGACCGGCAGGGGCAGTACTTC
>TRBJ1-2|.|TRBV7-9|once
CASSLVEPYGYTF
TGTGCCAGCAGCTTAGTAGAGCCCTATGGCTACACCTTC
>TRBJ2-7|TRBD2|TRBV6-5|.
CASSYDQRGHEQYF
TGTGCCAGCAGTTACGATCAGCGGGGGCACGAGCAGTACTTC
>TRBJ2-5|.|TRBV5-1|.
CASSPGTPGRETQYF
TGCGCCAGCAGCCCGGGGACACCCGGGAGGGAGACCCAGTACTTC
>TRBJ2-5|.|TRBV7-2|once
CASSLAWTDPGGQYF
TGTGCCAGCAGCTTAGCCTGGACAGATCCGGGTGGCCAGTACTTC
>TRBJ1-2|.|TRBV6-1|once
CASSATGNYGYTF
TGTGCCAGCAGCGCGACAGGAAACTATGGCTACACCTTC